The 24 T cell receptor beta chains below were found in one sample sequenced in a study of cytomegalovirus exposure and HLA in healthy donors. PCR employed 60 Vbeta and 13 Jbeta primers. The data were produced by immunoSEQ multiplex PCR, yet TCRdb's version contains in-frame clones alone and is incomplete. This table holds roughly 180,000 clones, less than 90% found once. The sequencing sample was made of PBMCs. The receptors were gathered from a boy aged 10-17 years in good health and CMV-seronegative.

This clone was counted once. The rearrangement links TRBV6-1 to TRBJ1-6, with D perhaps TRBD1 (5 bases). The length of the CDR3 is 14 residues. V lost 7 bases, J lost 15 bases, and 22 bases lay in between. CDR1 is MNHNS and CDR2 is SASEGT in the germline V gene. This chain's CDR3 is CASMGPGERGDLHF. CDR3 DNA: TGTGCCAGCATGGGGCCGGGAGAACGGGGGGACCTCCACTTT.

The chain couples TRBV5-1 to TRBJ2-5, with D uncertain. The length of the CDR3 is 13 residues. With 0 bases removed from V and 3 bases from J, the gap between germline ends came to 6 bases. Germline V lookup: CDR1 SGHRS, CDR2 YFSETQ. CDR3 loop: CASSLVFEETQYF. For the CDR3, the DNA is TGCGCCAGCAGCTTGGTTTTCGAAGAGACCCAGTACTTC.

V usage is TRBV6-6 and J usage is TRBJ1-6, with 9 bases identical to TRBD1. Trimming at V came to 2 bases and at J to 5 bases, leaving 4 bases not matched to a gene. The CDR3 consists of 16 residues. Looked up from germline, CDR1 is MNHNY and CDR2 is SVGAGI (reference sequence). CDR3 coding DNA: TGTGCCAGCAGTTACGCGACAGGGGGAAATAATTCACCCCTCCACTTT. Its protein product is CASSYATGGNNSPLHF.

The chain has TRBV2 and TRBJ1-6; D gene ambiguous. Germline values: CDR1 SNHLY, CDR2 FYNNEI. Trimming cost V 7 bases and J 4 bases, with 8 bases left between them. CDR3 length: 13 amino acids. This chain's CDR3 is CASIRGYNSPLHF. DNA of the CDR3: TGTGCCAGCATCCGGGGATATAATTCACCCCTCCACTTT.

The chain uses TRBV7-8 and TRBJ2-3; 7 bases align to TRBD2. Germline V gene lookup returns CDR1 SGHVS and CDR2 FQNEAQ. V lost 6 bases to trimming and J lost 1 base; unmatched junction nucleotides: 10. The CDR3 is made up of 16 amino acids. Here the CDR3 DNA reads TGTGCCAGCAGTTTGACCATAACTAGCGGCACAGATACGCAGTATTTT. This sequence encodes CASSLTITSGTDTQYF.

This chain links TRBV7-9 with TRBJ1-2; tentatively, D is TRBD1 (6 bases). There are 18 residues in the CDR3. CDR1 and CDR2 (germline): SEHNR, FQNEAQ (reference sequence). V was shortened by 3 bases and J by 2 bases, with 22 bases between the two germline ends. Written as DNA, the CDR3 is TGTGCCAGCAGCTTGTTATGGGGTCAGGGGCGCAAAAACTATGGCTACACCTTC. Protein sequence: CASSLLWGQGRKNYGYTF.

The V call is TRBV11-2, the J call TRBJ1-6; the D is unclear. The CDR3 covers 15 residues. Germline CDR1 and CDR2: SGHAT and FQNNGV. V dropped 6 bases and J dropped 7 bases, with 16 bases sitting between them. CDR3 residues: CASRSRGPRNSPLHF. The CDR3 DNA reads as TGTGCCAGCAGGTCCCGGGGTCCGAGGAATTCACCCCTCCACTTT.

The J gene is TRBJ1-4, the V gene TRBV6-5, with unresolved D. Germline values: CDR1 MNHEY, CDR2 SVGAGI. The CDR3 length is 14 residues. The V and J ends lost 6 bases and 0 bases respectively, with 8 bases between them. The CDR3 DNA follows: TGTGCCAGCAGGAAACAGTCAACTAATGAAAAACTGTTTTTT. Its protein product is CASRKQSTNEKLFF.

This CDR3 reads CASSSGAYAYEQYF. In DNA, the CDR3 is TGTGCCAGCAGCTCCGGAGCGTACGCCTACGAGCAGTACTTC. The chain recombines TRBV11-2 with TRBJ2-7, with D uncertain. V lost 4 bases, J lost 2 bases, and 12 bases lay in between. The CDR3 has 14 residues. Germline V gene data show CDR1 as SGHAT and CDR2 as FQNNGV.

This chain joins TRBV7-6 and TRBJ2-1, with TRBD2 as a possible D gene (5 bases). Germline CDR1 is SGHVS and CDR2 is FNYEAQ. V lost 5 bases, J lost 5 bases, and 13 bases lay in between. The CDR3 totals 14 residues. The CDR3 DNA reads as TGTGCCAGCAGCCCCCGAGGACTCGACAATGAGCAGTTCTTC. This codes for CASSPRGLDNEQFF.

The chain recombines TRBV14 with TRBJ1-1, with 7 bases identical to TRBD1. Looked up from germline, CDR1 is SGHDN and CDR2 is FVKESK. Trimming cost V 0 bases and J 5 bases; bases outside gene matches: 9. The CDR3 totals 16 residues. CDR3 amino acids: CASSQDWVRGRTEAFF. In DNA form, the CDR3 reads TGTGCCAGCAGCCAAGATTGGGTAAGGGGGCGAACTGAAGCTTTCTTT.

The chain recombines TRBV7-9 with TRBJ1-4; TRBD1 matches at 8 bases. Germline loops: CDR1 SEHNR, CDR2 FQNEAQ (reference sequence). There are 14 residues in the CDR3. V was clipped by 4 bases and J by 11 bases; unmatched bases: 9. The CDR3 spells CASSSPLDREKLFF. The CDR3 DNA is TGTGCCAGCAGCTCCCCCTTGGACAGGGAGAAACTGTTTTTT.

This clone has just a few counts. This sequence joins TRBV27 and TRBJ1-4; 11 positions match TRBD1. Looked up from germline, CDR1 is MNHEY and CDR2 is SMNVEV (reference sequence). Unmatched junction bases numbered 11, after V lost 10 bases and J lost 7 bases. The CDR3 is 15 residues long. The CDR3 region has the DNA TGTGCCAACTCGGGACAGGGGGGATGTTTTGAAAAACTGTTTTTT. Protein: CANSGQGGCFEKLFF.

This chain uses TRBV29-1 with TRBJ2-3; D gene ambiguous. Germline assignment: CDR1 SQVTM and CDR2 ANQGSEA. The CDR3 loop spans 10 amino acids. V lost 7 bases and J lost 2, with 4 bases in between. As DNA, the CDR3 is TGCAGCGGGGCCACAGATACGCAGTATTTT. Translating gives CSGATDTQYF.

This clone came up once. The rearrangement joins TRBV29-1 to TRBJ1-4, with D maybe TRBD1 (5 bases). The V and J ends lost 7 bases and 7 bases respectively, with 19 bases between them. Looked up from germline, CDR1 is SQVTM and CDR2 is ANQGSEA. The CDR3 has 14 amino acids. The CDR3 DNA sequence: TGCAGCGCCGCCCTGGGGGGACTGAGTGAAAAACTGTTTTTT. As protein: CSAALGGLSEKLFF.

The chain uses TRBV30 and TRBJ2-7, with D unclear. Germline loops: CDR1 GTSNPN, CDR2 SVGIG (reference sequence). Trimming pared 2 bases from V and 6 bases from J, leaving 11 bases between. The CDR3 is 12 residues long. The CDR3 bases are TGTGCCTGGAGTCCCTCCTCTCGCGAGCAGTACTTC. This sequence encodes CAWSPSSREQYF.

This chain joins TRBV30 and TRBJ1-2, with TRBD1 matching over 9 bases. The junction had 4 bases not matched to a gene; V was cut back by 1 base and J by 4 bases. CDR1 GTSNPN and CDR2 SVGIG come from the germline V gene (reference sequence). The CDR3 is made up of 14 amino acids. The CDR3 protein is CAWSEGTGSYGYTF. The CDR3 DNA reads TGTGCCTGGAGTGAGGGGACAGGGAGCTATGGCTACACCTTC.

The rearrangement uses TRBV5-1 and TRBJ1-2; D remains ambiguous. Trimming removed 0 bases at V and 6 bases at J, with 9 bases between. Germline lookup yields CDR1 SGHRS and CDR2 YFSETQ. This CDR3 region has 13 residues. The CDR3 here is CASSLVEGHGYTF. The DNA for the CDR3 is TGCGCCAGCAGCTTGGTGGAGGGTCATGGCTACACCTTC.

The chain has TRBV18 and TRBJ2-1; tentative D call: TRBD2 (5 bases). This CDR3 has 14 amino acids. The V gene lost 3 bases and the J gene lost 0 bases, with 6 bases spanning the gap. From germline, CDR1 is KGHSH and CDR2 LQKENI. CDR3: CASSPRVSYNEQFF. The CDR3 DNA sequence: TGTGCCAGCTCACCGCGGGTCTCCTACAATGAGCAGTTCTTC.

The V gene is TRBV29-1, the J gene TRBJ2-5; the D is unclear. Matching the DNA end better, TRBJ2-7 makes the J call doubtful. The germline gives CDR1 SQVTM, CDR2 ANQGSEA. The CDR3 consists of 10 residues. The CDR3 sequence is CSVRSYEQYF. DNA for the CDR3: TGCAGCGTCCGGAGTTACGAGCAGTACTTC.

This chain uses TRBV5-1 with TRBJ1-3; possibly TRBD1 for D (5 bases). The V gene lost 0 bases and the J gene lost 1 base, with 8 bases spanning the gap. This CDR3 comprises 15 residues. Germline loops: CDR1 SGHRS, CDR2 YFSETQ. In DNA form, the CDR3 reads TGCGCCAGCAGCTTGGAAAGACAGTCTGGAAACACCATATATTTT. This translates into CASSLERQSGNTIYF.

This chain connects TRBV11-2 to TRBJ2-5, with D tentatively TRBD1 (6 bases). V was clipped by 1 base and J by 5 bases, with 11 bases between them. The germline CDR1 and CDR2 sequences are SGHAT and FQNNGV. CDR3 length equals 14 residues. CDR3 sequence: CASSLGQGWETQYF. The CDR3 DNA sequence: TGTGCCAGCAGCTTAGGGCAGGGGTGGGAGACCCAGTACTTC.

This chain connects TRBV7-9 to TRBJ1-5; D possibly corresponds to TRBD1 (6 bases). Trimming shortened V by 5 bases and J by 5 bases, and 7 bases separated the two germline ends. The CDR3 runs 12 residues. Germline V gene lookup returns CDR1 SEHNR and CDR2 FQNEAQ (reference sequence). CDR3 amino acids: CASSQGHQPQHF. CDR3 nucleotide sequence: TGTGCCAGCAGCCAGGGGCATCAGCCCCAGCATTTT.

This clone occurred once. This chain links TRBV7-2 with TRBJ1-4; D gene uncertain. This CDR3 has 14 amino acids. V was trimmed by 3 bases and J by 5 bases, leaving 10 bases between them. The germline gives CDR1 SGHTA, CDR2 FQGNSA. The CDR3 DNA is TGTGCCAGCAGCTTCGTTCCGACAAATGAAAAACTGTTTTTT. Its translation: CASSFVPTNEKLFF.